A single sample gave rise to the 5 T cell receptor beta chains below, sequenced in a study of T cells in Graves' hyperthyroidism and ophthalmopathy. From RNA transcripts, TCR beta CDR3 regions were amplified. The primer set for the first-round RT-PCR of the TCR CDR3 was HTBI. Each CDR3 protein gets one entry after TCRdb re-called the multiplex PCR reads with MiXCR. The sample consists of about half a million distinct CDR3 sequences, around 16% of them appearing once. Material for sequencing was blood. The source is a woman aged 25 to 39 with Graves' ophthalmopathy.

In its sample, this clonotype was seen once. V is TRBV30 and J is TRBJ2-1, with D maybe TRBD1 (6 bases). Germline V gene data show CDR1 as GTSNPN and CDR2 as SVGIG (reference sequence). The V and J ends lost 3 bases and 10 bases respectively, with 22 bases between them. The CDR3 loop spans 15 amino acids. CDR3 in amino acids: CAWSRGPRGIMEQFF. Here the CDR3 DNA reads TGTGCCTGGAGCAGGGGTCCGAGGGGCATAATGGAGCAGTTCTTC.

This clonotype was detected ten times or more. The chain recombines TRBV6-2 or TRBV6-3 with TRBJ2-7, with 12 bases identical to TRBD2. This CDR3 is built from 16 residues. With V trimmed by 5 bases and J by 6 bases, 11 bases remained unmatched. Germline V gene data show CDR1 as MNHEY and CDR2 as SVGEGT. The CDR3 nucleotides read TGTGCCAGCAGTCAGGGGCCAGGACTAGCGGGACGCGAGCAGTACTTC. This gives the protein CASSQGPGLAGREQYF.

This clonotype was observed at least ten times. The chain combines TRBV2 with TRBJ2-3, with 14 bases identical to TRBD2. CDR1 is SNHLY and CDR2 is FYNNEI in the germline V gene. The CDR3 spans 17 residues. The ends lost 4 bases at V and 1 base at J; junction bases unmatched: 4. The CDR3 here is CASSGLAGGLGTDTQYF. The DNA for the CDR3 is TGTGCCAGCAGTGGACTAGCGGGAGGGTTGGGCACAGATACGCAGTATTTT.

The chain combines TRBV19 with TRBJ2-1; D is uncertain. The V and J ends lost 2 bases and 2 bases respectively, with 13 bases between them. The CDR3 totals 16 residues. Germline V CDR1 and CDR2: LNHDA, SQIVND (reference sequence). The CDR3 is CASSISLLSTYNEQFF. CDR3 nucleotide sequence: TGTGCCAGTAGTATATCACTCCTTTCGACCTACAATGAGCAGTTCTTC. The full variable domain, with the rest looked up from reference TRBV19 and TRBJ2-1, is DGGITQSPKYLFRKEGQNVTLSCEQNLNHDAMYWYRQDPGQGLRLIYYSQIVNDFQKGDIAEGYSVSREKKESFPLTVTSAQKNPTAFYLCASSISLLSTYNEQFFGPGTRLTVL.

This clonotype was detected many times. The genes are TRBV7-2 and TRBJ2-7; TRBD2 matches at 7 bases. J lost 5 bases, V lost 4 bases, and 14 bases had no gene match. CDR3 size: 16 residues. Germline lookup yields CDR1 SGHTA and CDR2 FQGNSA. CDR3 sequence reads: CASSSFIGGGPHEQYF. For the CDR3, the DNA is TGTGCCAGCAGCTCCTTTATCGGGGGAGGGCCCCACGAGCAGTACTTC.